The sequence of this T cell receptor (beta chain) was determined in a study of shared clonotypes between healthy human individuals. Study findings and constraints: The authors sampled blood alone, and tissue repertoires likely differ.

The assay was carried out at the deep level. Method: immunoSEQ multiplex PCR; TCRdb's copy keeps in-frame clones and lacks some. Found here are more than 850,000 clones, 70% to 80% of them singletons; the top ten hold approximately 0.56%. Worth noting for this clone: What it binds is not known.

Germline V gives CDR1 SEHNR, CDR2 FQNEAQ (reference sequence). V gave up 1 base and J gave up 8 bases, with 11 bases separating them. CDR3 size: 14 residues. The sequencing input was memory CD4+ T cells from PBMCs. Subset specified: CD45RA-negative fraction. This chain connects TRBV7-9 to TRBJ1-4; TRBD1 is a possible D gene (5 bases). The source is a young man in good health. Some clones in this sample may be carry-over from other donors' samples. CDR3: CASSLGTSGEKLFF. The CDR3, as DNA: TGTGCCAGCAGCTTAGGGACATCCGGGGAAAAACTGTTTTTT.